This entry lists 7 T cell receptor beta chains sequenced from one sample in a study of T cells in localized non-small cell lung cancer. Profiling relied on immunoSEQ multiplex PCR, and the TCRdb table lists in-frame clones only, not all of them. The repertoire holds tens of thousands of clones, roughly 87% seen once, with less than 20% in the top ten. Here the sequenced sample was peripheral blood mononuclear cells, taken before any cancer treatment. The receptor set was obtained from a man aged 35 to 69 with stage III lung adenocarcinoma.

The gene calls are TRBV20-1 and TRBJ2-1; 7 positions match TRBD2. Trimming cost V 6 bases and J 10 bases; bases outside gene matches: 6. The CDR3 length is 11 residues. Germline V CDR1 and CDR2: DFQATT, SNEGSKA (reference sequence). As DNA, the CDR3 is TGCAGTGCGAGGGACTACGCAGAGCAGTTCTTC. Translating it yields CSARDYAEQFF.

The rearrangement links TRBV7-3 to TRBJ2-7, with no clear D. The CDR3 length is 13 residues. V was cut by 3 bases and J by 2 bases, with 8 bases left in between. The germline gives CDR1 SGHTA, CDR2 FQGTGA. The CDR3 sequence: CASSLGVAYEQYF. For the CDR3, the DNA is TGTGCCAGCAGCTTGGGCGTGGCCTACGAGCAGTACTTC.

J is TRBJ1-2 and V is TRBV4-3, with unresolved D. CDR3 length: 13 residues. Trimming stripped 0 bases from V and 7 bases from J, with 9 bases between. The germline V gene encodes CDR1 LGHNA and CDR2 YSLEER. The CDR3 region has the DNA TGCGCCAGCAGCCAAGATCCGAGGTTTGGCTACACCTTC. This sequence encodes CASSQDPRFGYTF.

The table lists this clone with a few counts. CDR3 nucleotide sequence: TGTGCCAGCAGCTTAAGACAGGGGGCTGGGAACACTGAAGCTTTCTTT. The encoded protein is CASSLRQGAGNTEAFF. The J gene is TRBJ1-1, the V gene TRBV5-5; TRBD1 matches at 10 bases. CDR3 length equals 16 residues. With 2 bases clipped from V and 1 base from J, the junction kept 5 bases outside the gene matches. The germline V gene has CDR1 SGHKS and CDR2 YYEKEE (reference sequence).

This sequence joins TRBV18 and TRBJ2-7, with 7 bases lining up with TRBD1. The trim removed 3 bases at V and 6 bases at J, leaving 14 bases unmatched. Germline loops: CDR1 KGHSH, CDR2 LQKENI. The CDR3 is 16 amino acids. As DNA, the CDR3 is TGTGCCAGCTCACCTACAGGGGTAACGGCTCTGAGCGAGCAGTACTTC. It specifies CASSPTGVTALSEQYF.

This chain links TRBV4-3 with TRBJ1-5, with D unresolved. CDR1 and CDR2 from the germline V gene are LGHNA and YSLEER. V lost 0 bases, J lost 8 bases, and 8 bases lay in between. The CDR3 totals 13 residues. In DNA, the CDR3 is TGCGCCAGCAGCCAAGAGAAGGGCAAGCCCCAGCATTTT. Translated, it gives CASSQEKGKPQHF.

J is TRBJ2-7 and V is TRBV20-1, with D hard to call. The CDR3 totals 11 residues. Germline V gives CDR1 DFQATT, CDR2 SNEGSKA (reference sequence). Deletions cut 4 bases from V and 9 bases from J, with 13 bases between. CDR3 residues: CSATFADVQYF. The DNA for the CDR3 is TGCAGTGCTACGTTTGCGGACGTGCAGTACTTC.